The following is a T cell receptor beta chain sequence with its context. This entry comes from a study of CD8+ T cells in alopecia areata. Study information: Treated patients took oral tofacitinib at 5 to 10 mg twice daily.

V lost 6 bases to trimming and J lost 5 bases; unmatched junction nucleotides: 3. The germline V gene has CDR1 SQVTM and CDR2 ANQGSEA. The CDR3 contains 12 residues. Treatment of the sample: oral pan-JAK inhibitor, 5-10 mg twice daily. The investigators collected lesional scalp punch biopsies and peripheral blood from alopecia areata patients. RNA was extracted and reverse transcribed into cDNA as the sequencing template. Clones were read by immunoSEQ multiplex PCR, and TCRdb kept only the in-frame ones, dropping some. The sample shows 90,000 to 150,000 clones, 50% to 55% of them seen only once. The receptor was derived from a human donor with alopecia areata. The chain recombines TRBV29-1 with TRBJ1-5; 8 nucleotides line up with TRBD1. The sample consisted of CD4+ T cells sorted from blood, taken at week 4, from a patient treated with tofacitinib. The CDR3, as DNA: TGCAGCGTCATGACAGGGGATCAGCCCCAGCATTTT. Encoded protein: CSVMTGDQPQHF. Based on the CDR3 plus reference TRBV29-1 and TRBJ1-5, the full variable domain is SAVISQKPSRDICQRGTSLTIQCQVDSQVTMMFWYRQQPGQSLTLIATANQGSEATYESGFVIDKFPISRPNLTFSTLTVSNMSPEDSSIYLCSVMTGDQPQHFGDGTRLSIL.